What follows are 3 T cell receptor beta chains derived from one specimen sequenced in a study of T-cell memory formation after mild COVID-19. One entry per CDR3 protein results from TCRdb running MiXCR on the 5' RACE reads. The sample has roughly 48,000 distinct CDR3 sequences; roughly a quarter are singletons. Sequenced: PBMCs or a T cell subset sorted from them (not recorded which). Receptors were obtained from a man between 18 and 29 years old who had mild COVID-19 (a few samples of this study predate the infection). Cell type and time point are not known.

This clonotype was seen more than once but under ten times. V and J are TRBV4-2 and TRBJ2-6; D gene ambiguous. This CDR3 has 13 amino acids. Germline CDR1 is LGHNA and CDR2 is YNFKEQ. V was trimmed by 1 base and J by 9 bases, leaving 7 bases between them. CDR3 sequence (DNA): TGTGCCAGCAGCCAAGCAACCTTCAACGTCCTGACTTTC. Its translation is CASSQATFNVLTF.

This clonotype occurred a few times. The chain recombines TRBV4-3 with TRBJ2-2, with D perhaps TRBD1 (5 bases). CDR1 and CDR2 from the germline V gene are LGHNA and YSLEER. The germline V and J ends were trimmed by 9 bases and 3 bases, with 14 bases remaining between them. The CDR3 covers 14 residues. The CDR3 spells CASSWGADTGELFF. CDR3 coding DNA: TGCGCCAGTTCGTGGGGCGCGGACACCGGGGAGCTGTTTTTT.

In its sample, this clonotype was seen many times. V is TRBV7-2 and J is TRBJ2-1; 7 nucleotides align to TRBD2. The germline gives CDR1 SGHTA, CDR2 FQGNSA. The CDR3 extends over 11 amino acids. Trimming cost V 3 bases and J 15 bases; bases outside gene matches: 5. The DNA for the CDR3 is TGTGCCAGCAGCTTTCTAGCGGTATTGTTCTTC. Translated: CASSFLAVLFF.